The clone carrying this T cell receptor (beta chain) has ten or more counts. These data belong to a study of low-dose radiotherapy and immunotherapy resistance in tumors. Across the study: Participants in Cohort 1 were administered 0.5 Gy per fraction at 2-week intervals, to a cumulative dose of 6.5 Gy. Members of Cohort 2 were treated with 1 Gy per fraction every two weeks; their total was 13 Gy over 26 weeks.

TRAV- and TRBV-specific primers, spanning alpha and beta chains, primed first-strand cDNA. PCR amplification of the TCRs was performed with Phusion for 15 to 25 PCR cycles, and it relied on a constant-region primer together with a V-primer adapter. TCRdb re-derived calls from the reads in MiXCR, one entry per CDR3 protein. The table records tens of thousands of distinct CDR3 sequences, around 25% of them present only once. Time point defined: after trial treatment. Treatment given: LDRT plus nivolumab, ipilimumab, low-dose cyclophosphamide and aspirin (RACIN trial). Low-dose radiotherapy and low-dose cyclophosphamide, together with aspirin, ipilimumab and nivolumab, were given to donors. Patients eligible had advanced solid tumors without tumor-infiltrating lymphocytes. This CDR3 region has 14 residues. Trimming took off 0 bases at V and 0 bases at J, with 7 bases between the two ends. Germline V gives CDR1 SGHRS, CDR2 YFSETQ.

This receptor was obtained from a male donor with prostate cancer. The chain joins TRBV5-1 to TRBJ2-7, with D possibly TRBD1 on 5 matching bases. The sequencing used PBMCs, collected after low-dose radiotherapy plus immunotherapy. CDR3 loop: CASSLEGASYEQYF. The DNA for the CDR3 is TGCGCCAGCAGCTTGGAAGGGGCCTCCTACGAGCAGTACTTC.